The 20 T cell receptor beta chains listed next were all sequenced from one sample in a study of CD8 T cells in ankylosing spondylitis. Broader study findings: The study identified a TCR beta motif of fewer than 10 highly homologous variants that appeared characteristic of ankylosing spondylitis blood.

TCRdb used MiXCR to reprocess the 5' RACE reads, holding one entry per CDR3 protein. The sample lists roughly 470,000 distinct CDR3 sequences, roughly 26% occurring once. Antigens of these TCRs are unknown. Specimen: blood, either unsorted or a sorted T cell fraction (not recorded which). These receptors originate from a male donor with ankylosing spondylitis.

The rearrangement joins TRBV20-1 to TRBJ1-1; D is perhaps TRBD1 (6 bases). CDR1 DFQATT and CDR2 SNEGSKA come from the germline V gene (reference sequence). The CDR3 consists of 14 residues. V lost 5 bases and J 2 bases, leaving 15 bases between the germline ends. DNA for the CDR3: TGCAGTGCTCCCCAGGGGAGTAGTAACACTGAAGCTTTCTTT. Protein sequence: CSAPQGSSNTEAFF.

The chain links TRBV20-1 to TRBJ2-1; D may be TRBD1 (6 bases). The CDR3 sequence is 14 residues long. V shed 5 bases and J shed 9 bases, with 20 bases lying between them. Germline V lookup: CDR1 DFQATT, CDR2 SNEGSKA (reference sequence). CDR3 sequence reads: CSAVQGSGLGEQFF. The CDR3 nucleotides are TGCAGTGCTGTCCAGGGGAGTGGGCTCGGTGAGCAGTTCTTC.

In this sample, this clonotype turned up a few times. This chain links TRBV5-1 with TRBJ2-7, with D possibly being TRBD1 (6 bases). The V end was cut by 0 bases, the J end by 3 bases, with 13 bases between. The CDR3 runs to 15 residues. Germline V lookup: CDR1 SGHRS, CDR2 YFSETQ. The CDR3 is CASSLAPGGSYEQYV. CDR3 in DNA: TGCGCCAGCAGCTTGGCCCCTGGGGGCAGCTACGAGCAGTACGTC.

The chain is built from TRBV20-1 and TRBJ2-5; TRBD1 matches 8 bases. Germline V gene data show CDR1 as DFQATT and CDR2 as SNEGSKA (reference sequence). Losses at the gene ends were 5 bases for V and 4 bases for J; bases not matched to a gene: 3. This CDR3 has 12 residues. CDR3 in amino acids: CSAPGGGETQYF. CDR3 in DNA: TGCAGTGCTCCAGGGGGCGGAGAGACCCAGTACTTC.

This rearrangement joins TRBV20-1 to TRBJ2-5; D may match TRBD1 or TRBD2 (5 bases each). This CDR3 has 17 residues. CDR1 is DFQATT and CDR2 is SNEGSKA in the germline V gene (reference sequence). The germline V and J ends were trimmed by 3 bases and 2 bases, with 22 bases remaining between them. The CDR3 sequence is CSASDAHLIWGQETQYF. The CDR3 bases are TGCAGTGCTAGTGACGCACACTTGATCTGGGGGCAAGAGACCCAGTACTTC.

The V gene is TRBV6-1, the J gene TRBJ1-3; possibly TRBD1 for D (5 bases). The CDR3 spans 16 residues. Per the germline V gene, CDR1 is MNHNS and CDR2 is SASEGT. V lost 6 bases, J lost 0 bases, and 15 bases lay in between. Written as DNA, the CDR3 is TGTGCCAGCAGGCCCGGGGGTCTGACCTCTGGAAACACCATATATTTT. This gives the protein CASRPGGLTSGNTIYF.

V gene TRBV7-2 combines with J gene TRBJ2-6; possibly TRBD2 for D (5 bases). Germline values: CDR1 SGHTA, CDR2 FQGNSA. Trimming pared 4 bases from V and 1 base from J, leaving 8 bases between. The CDR3 runs to 15 residues. CDR3 protein: CASSYRGSGANVLTF. For the CDR3, the DNA is TGTGCCAGCAGCTATCGAGGGTCTGGGGCCAACGTCCTGACTTTC.

This clonotype came up once. V usage is TRBV4-2 and J usage is TRBJ2-5; D is possibly TRBD1 or TRBD2 (5 bases each). Germline assignment: CDR1 LGHNA and CDR2 YNFKEQ. V was clipped by 5 bases and J by 1 base, with 14 bases between them. CDR3 length: 15 amino acids. CDR3 sequence reads: CASSTATGAQETQYF. CDR3 DNA: TGTGCCAGCAGCACAGCCACCGGGGCCCAAGAGACCCAGTACTTC.

This clonotype was recorded a few times. The V gene is TRBV5-1, the J gene TRBJ2-3, with 7 bases matching TRBD2. This CDR3 has 15 residues. The V and J ends lost 0 bases and 5 bases, in that order; junction bases with no gene match: 6. Germline-derived CDR1 and CDR2 are SGHRS and YFSETQ. CDR3 sequence (DNA): TGCGCCAGCAGCTTGGAGGCGGGAGCGGTAGATACGCAGTATTTT. Its protein is CASSLEAGAVDTQYF.

This clonotype was observed a few times. V gene TRBV6-2 or TRBV6-3 combines with J gene TRBJ2-1; D possibly corresponds to TRBD2 (5 bases). This CDR3 spans 15 amino acids. CDR1 is MNHEY and CDR2 is SVGEGT in the germline V gene. The germline V and J ends were trimmed by 4 bases and 2 bases, with 12 bases remaining between them. The CDR3 nucleotides are TGTGCCAGCAGTTCTGTCGGAGGCCCCTACAATGAGCAGTTCTTC. Its translation is CASSSVGGPYNEQFF.

This clonotype was seen a handful of times. The rearrangement joins TRBV24-1 to TRBJ2-3; 7 nucleotides align to TRBD1. Germline-derived CDR1 and CDR2 are KGHDR and SFDVKD. V lost 9 bases and J lost 3; bases outside the gene matches: 5. CDR3 length: 13 amino acids. This CDR3 reads CATGRQGTDTQYF. The CDR3 coding sequence is TGTGCCACCGGCCGACAGGGAACAGATACGCAGTATTTT.

This clonotype was detected only a few times. In DNA, the CDR3 is TGCAGTGCCTACACGGGGGCGGGAGGTGCAGATACGCAGTATTTT. Encoded protein: CSAYTGAGGADTQYF. The chain links TRBV20-1 to TRBJ2-3; 8 positions match TRBD2. The CDR3 consists of 15 residues. Per germline, CDR1 DFQATT and CDR2 SNEGSKA (reference sequence). Trimming took 6 bases from V and 4 from J; bases not matched to a gene: 12.

The genes are TRBV20-1 and TRBJ1-6, with TRBD1 as a possible D gene (6 bases). The V gene lost 3 bases and the J gene lost 6 bases, with 12 bases spanning the gap. Germline CDR1 reads DFQATT; CDR2 reads SNEGSKA (reference sequence). The CDR3 spans 14 residues. CDR3 loop: CSARVGQLNSPLHF. The CDR3 nucleotides read TGCAGTGCTAGGGTCGGACAGCTTAATTCACCCCTCCACTTT.

This clonotype was observed a few times. The chain links TRBV5-1 to TRBJ2-6; 7 bases are a match to TRBD1. Germline CDR1 reads SGHRS; CDR2 reads YFSETQ. There are 16 residues in the CDR3. Trimming took 5 bases from V and 2 from J; bases not matched to a gene: 7. The CDR3 bases are TGCGCCAGCAGTACCACAGGGGATCCTGGGGCCAACGTCCTGACTTTC. Translated, it gives CASSTTGDPGANVLTF.

This sequence joins TRBV20-1 and TRBJ2-6, with unresolved D. The V gene's germline CDR1 is DFQATT and CDR2 SNEGSKA (reference sequence). This CDR3 is built from 16 residues. Trimming left V 0 bases short and J 0 bases short, with 9 bases between. CDR3 sequence: CSARENKNSGANVLTF. In DNA form, the CDR3 reads TGCAGTGCTAGAGAAAACAAGAACTCTGGGGCCAACGTCCTGACTTTC.

In its sample, this clonotype was seen once. V is TRBV20-1 and J is TRBJ2-3; 12 bases agree with TRBD1. The V gene end was trimmed by 2 bases and the J gene end by 2 bases; junction bases not matched to a gene: 5. The germline V gene has CDR1 DFQATT and CDR2 SNEGSKA (reference sequence). This CDR3 is built from 16 residues. CDR3 residues: CSARSGTGGFTDTQYF. As DNA, the CDR3 is TGCAGTGCTAGATCTGGGACAGGGGGCTTCACAGATACGCAGTATTTT.

This clonotype has more than one count but fewer than ten. The rearrangement uses TRBV4-1 and TRBJ1-5, with TRBD1 as a possible D gene (5 bases). The CDR3 has 18 residues. Trimming removed 0 bases at V and 0 bases at J, with 15 bases between. Germline loops: CDR1 MGHRA, CDR2 YSYEKL. The CDR3 DNA is TGCGCCAGCAGCCAAGATGGATGGGGGGGGGATAGCAATCAGCCCCAGCATTTT. Its protein is CASSQDGWGGDSNQPQHF.

The V call is TRBV2, the J call TRBJ1-1, with D maybe TRBD1 (5 bases). Trimming cost V 10 bases and J 0 bases, with 18 bases left between them. Germline-derived CDR1 and CDR2 are SNHLY and FYNNEI. This CDR3 is 15 amino acids long. Here the CDR3 DNA reads TGTGCCACCTTGTCCCGGGGCGGGATGAACACTGAAGCTTTCTTT. Encoded protein: CATLSRGGMNTEAFF.

The chain recombines TRBV15 with TRBJ1-2, with D unclear. The CDR3 extends over 13 amino acids. Trimming shortened V by 0 bases and J by 7 bases, and 9 bases separated the two germline ends. Germline lookup yields CDR1 LNHNV and CDR2 YYDKDF (reference sequence). The CDR3 nucleotides read TGTGCCACCAGCAGAGATTTGGGTCTTGGCTACACCTTC. Residues: CATSRDLGLGYTF.

The rearrangement links TRBV20-1 to TRBJ2-3; the D is unclear. Germline V gene lookup returns CDR1 DFQATT and CDR2 SNEGSKA (reference sequence). The CDR3 covers 13 residues. Between the trimmed V and J ends, which lost 3 bases and 6 bases, there was a span of 13 bases. CDR3 amino acids: CSARFGIRDTQYF. In nucleotides, the CDR3 is TGCAGTGCTAGGTTCGGCATCCGGGATACGCAGTATTTT.